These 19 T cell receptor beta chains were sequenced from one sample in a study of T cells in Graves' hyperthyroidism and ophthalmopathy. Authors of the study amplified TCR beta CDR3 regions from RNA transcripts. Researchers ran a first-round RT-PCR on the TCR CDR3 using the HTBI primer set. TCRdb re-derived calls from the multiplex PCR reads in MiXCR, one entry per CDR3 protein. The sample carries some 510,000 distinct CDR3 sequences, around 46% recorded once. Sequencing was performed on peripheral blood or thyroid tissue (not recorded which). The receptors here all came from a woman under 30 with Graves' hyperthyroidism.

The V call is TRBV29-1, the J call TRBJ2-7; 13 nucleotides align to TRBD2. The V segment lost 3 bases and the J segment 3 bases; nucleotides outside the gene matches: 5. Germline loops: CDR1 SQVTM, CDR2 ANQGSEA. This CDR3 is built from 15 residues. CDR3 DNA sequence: TGCAGCGTTGAGACTAGCGGGAGGTACTTCTACGAGCAGTACTTC. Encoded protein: CSVETSGRYFYEQYF.

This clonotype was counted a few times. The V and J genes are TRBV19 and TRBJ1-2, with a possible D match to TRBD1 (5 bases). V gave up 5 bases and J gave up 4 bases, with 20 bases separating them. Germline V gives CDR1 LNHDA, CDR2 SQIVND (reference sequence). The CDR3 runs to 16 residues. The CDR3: CASSARRRGRVYGYTF. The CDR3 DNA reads TGTGCCAGTAGTGCCCGCCGCCGGGGCAGGGTCTATGGCTACACCTTC.

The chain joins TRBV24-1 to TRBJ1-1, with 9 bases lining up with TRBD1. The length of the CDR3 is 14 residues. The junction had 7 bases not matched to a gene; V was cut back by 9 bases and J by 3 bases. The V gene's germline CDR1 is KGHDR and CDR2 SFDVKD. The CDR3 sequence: CATRGQGSDTEAFF. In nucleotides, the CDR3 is TGTGCCACCCGCGGACAGGGGTCGGACACTGAAGCTTTCTTT.

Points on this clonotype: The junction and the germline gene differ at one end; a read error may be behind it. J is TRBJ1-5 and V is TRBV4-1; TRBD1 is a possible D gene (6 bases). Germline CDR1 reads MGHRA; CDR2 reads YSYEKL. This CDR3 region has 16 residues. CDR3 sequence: CASSQDEGTGSQPQHF. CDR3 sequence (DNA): TGTGCCAGCAGCCAAGATGAGGGAACAGGGAGTCAGCCCCAGCATTTT.

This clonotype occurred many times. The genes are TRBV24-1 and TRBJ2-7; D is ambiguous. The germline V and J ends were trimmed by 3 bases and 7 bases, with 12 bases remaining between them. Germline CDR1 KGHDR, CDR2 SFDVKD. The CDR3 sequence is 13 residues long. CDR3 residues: CATSDRHQEEQYF. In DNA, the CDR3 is TGTGCCACCAGTGATCGCCATCAAGAAGAGCAGTACTTC.

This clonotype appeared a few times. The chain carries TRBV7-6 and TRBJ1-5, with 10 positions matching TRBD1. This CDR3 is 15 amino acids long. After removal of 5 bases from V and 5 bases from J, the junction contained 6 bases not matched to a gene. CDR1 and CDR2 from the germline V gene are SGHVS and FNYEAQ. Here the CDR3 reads CASSPVTGGDQPQHF. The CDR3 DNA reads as TGTGCCAGCAGCCCCGTGACAGGGGGCGATCAGCCCCAGCATTTT.

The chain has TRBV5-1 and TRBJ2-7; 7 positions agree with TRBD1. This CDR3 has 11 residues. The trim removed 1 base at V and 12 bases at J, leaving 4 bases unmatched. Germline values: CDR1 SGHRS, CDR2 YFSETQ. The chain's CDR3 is CASSLLGQRYF. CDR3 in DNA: TGCGCCAGCAGCTTGTTGGGACAGCGGTACTTC.

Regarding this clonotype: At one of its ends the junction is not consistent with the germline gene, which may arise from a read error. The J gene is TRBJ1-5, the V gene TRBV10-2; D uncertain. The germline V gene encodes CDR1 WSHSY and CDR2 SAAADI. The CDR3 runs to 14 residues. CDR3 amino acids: CASSLTGGVQPQHF. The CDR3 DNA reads TGTGCCAGCAGCCTCACGGGTGGGGTTCAGCCCCAGCATTTT.

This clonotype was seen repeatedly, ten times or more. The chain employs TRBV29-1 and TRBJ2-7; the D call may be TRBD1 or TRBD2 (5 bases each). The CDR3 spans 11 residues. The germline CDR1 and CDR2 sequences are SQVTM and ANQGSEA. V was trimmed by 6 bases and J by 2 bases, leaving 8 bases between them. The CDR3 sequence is CSVRGTYEQYF. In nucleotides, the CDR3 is TGCAGCGTGAGGGGAACCTACGAGCAGTACTTC.

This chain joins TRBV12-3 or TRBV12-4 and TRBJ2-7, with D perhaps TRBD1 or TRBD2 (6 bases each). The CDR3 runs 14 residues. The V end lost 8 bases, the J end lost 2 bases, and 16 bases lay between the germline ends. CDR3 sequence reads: CASSTRGQPYEQYF. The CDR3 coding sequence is TGTGCCAGCTCCACACGGGGGCAACCCTACGAGCAGTACTTC.

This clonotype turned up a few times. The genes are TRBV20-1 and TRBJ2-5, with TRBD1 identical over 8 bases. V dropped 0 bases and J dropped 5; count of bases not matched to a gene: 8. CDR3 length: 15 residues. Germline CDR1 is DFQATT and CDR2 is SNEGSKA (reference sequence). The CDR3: CSARDFQGAGETQYF. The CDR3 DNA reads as TGCAGTGCTAGAGACTTTCAGGGGGCGGGTGAGACCCAGTACTTC.

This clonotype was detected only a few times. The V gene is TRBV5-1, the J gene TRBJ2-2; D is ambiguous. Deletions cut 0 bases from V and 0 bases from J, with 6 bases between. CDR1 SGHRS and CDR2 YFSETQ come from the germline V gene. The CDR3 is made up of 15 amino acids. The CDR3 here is CASSLEAANTGELFF. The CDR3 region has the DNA TGCGCCAGCAGCTTGGAGGCAGCGAACACCGGGGAGCTGTTTTTT.

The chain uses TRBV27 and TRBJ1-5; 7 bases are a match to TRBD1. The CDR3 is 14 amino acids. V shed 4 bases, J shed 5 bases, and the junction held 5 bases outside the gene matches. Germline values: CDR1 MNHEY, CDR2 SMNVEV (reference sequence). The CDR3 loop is CASSYRGTDQPQHF. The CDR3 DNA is TGTGCCAGCAGTTACAGGGGAACGGATCAGCCCCAGCATTTT.

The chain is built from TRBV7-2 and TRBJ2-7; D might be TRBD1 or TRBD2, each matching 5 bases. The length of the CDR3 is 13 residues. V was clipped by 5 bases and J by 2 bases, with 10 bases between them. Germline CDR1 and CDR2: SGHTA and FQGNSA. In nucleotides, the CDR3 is TGTGCCAGCAGCCGGGACGTAGCCTACGAGCAGTACTTC. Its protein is CASSRDVAYEQYF. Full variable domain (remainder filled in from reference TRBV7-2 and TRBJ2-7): GAGVSQSPSNKVTEKGKDVELRCDPISGHTALYWYRQSLGQGLEFLIYFQGNSAPDKSGLPSDRFSAERTGGSVSTLTIQRTQQEDSAVYLCASSRDVAYEQYFGPGTRLTVT.

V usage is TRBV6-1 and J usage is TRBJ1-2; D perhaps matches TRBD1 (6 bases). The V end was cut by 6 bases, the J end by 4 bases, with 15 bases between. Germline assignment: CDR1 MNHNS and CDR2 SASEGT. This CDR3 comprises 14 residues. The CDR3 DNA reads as TGTGCCAGCAGGCCCATTGGGGGGCTCTATGGCTACACCTTC. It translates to CASRPIGGLYGYTF.

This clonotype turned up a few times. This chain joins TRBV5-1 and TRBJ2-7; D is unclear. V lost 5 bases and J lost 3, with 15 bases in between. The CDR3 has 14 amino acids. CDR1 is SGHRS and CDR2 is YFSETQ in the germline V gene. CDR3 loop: CASSTPGKLYEQYF. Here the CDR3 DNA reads TGCGCCAGCAGTACCCCAGGCAAACTCTACGAGCAGTACTTC.

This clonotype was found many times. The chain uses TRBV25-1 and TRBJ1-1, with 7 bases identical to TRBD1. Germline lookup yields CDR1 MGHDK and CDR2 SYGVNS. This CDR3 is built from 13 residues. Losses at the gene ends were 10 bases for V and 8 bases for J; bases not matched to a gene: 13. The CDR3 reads CAISVGDSSEAFF. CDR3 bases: TGTGCCATCTCCGTTGGGGACAGTTCAGAAGCTTTCTTT.

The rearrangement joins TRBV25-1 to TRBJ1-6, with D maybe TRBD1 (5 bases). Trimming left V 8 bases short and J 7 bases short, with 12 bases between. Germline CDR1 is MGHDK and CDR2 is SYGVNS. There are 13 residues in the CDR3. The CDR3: CASSEGPNSPLHF. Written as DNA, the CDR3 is TGTGCCAGCTCGGAGGGACCAAATTCACCCCTCCACTTT.

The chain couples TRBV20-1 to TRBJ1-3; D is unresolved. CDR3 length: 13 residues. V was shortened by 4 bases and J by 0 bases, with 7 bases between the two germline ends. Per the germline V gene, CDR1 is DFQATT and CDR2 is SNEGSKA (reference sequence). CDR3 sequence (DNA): TGCAGTGCTATTAGGAACTCTGGAAACACCATATATTTT. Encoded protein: CSAIRNSGNTIYF.